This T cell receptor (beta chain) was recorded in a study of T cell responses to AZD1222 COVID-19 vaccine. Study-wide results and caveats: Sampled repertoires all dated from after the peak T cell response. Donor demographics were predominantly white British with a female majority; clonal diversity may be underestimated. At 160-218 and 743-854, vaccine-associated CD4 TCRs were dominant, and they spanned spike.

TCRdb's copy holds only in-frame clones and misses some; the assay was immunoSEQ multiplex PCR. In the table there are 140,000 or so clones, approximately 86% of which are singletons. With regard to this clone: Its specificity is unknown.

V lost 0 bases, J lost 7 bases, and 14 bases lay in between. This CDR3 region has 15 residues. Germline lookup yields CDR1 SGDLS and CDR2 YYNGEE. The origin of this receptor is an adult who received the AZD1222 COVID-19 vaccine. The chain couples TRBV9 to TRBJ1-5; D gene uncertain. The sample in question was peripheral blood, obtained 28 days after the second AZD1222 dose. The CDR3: CASSVGGSSWQPQHF. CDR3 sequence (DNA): TGTGCCAGCAGCGTAGGGGGTAGCTCGTGGCAGCCCCAGCATTTT.